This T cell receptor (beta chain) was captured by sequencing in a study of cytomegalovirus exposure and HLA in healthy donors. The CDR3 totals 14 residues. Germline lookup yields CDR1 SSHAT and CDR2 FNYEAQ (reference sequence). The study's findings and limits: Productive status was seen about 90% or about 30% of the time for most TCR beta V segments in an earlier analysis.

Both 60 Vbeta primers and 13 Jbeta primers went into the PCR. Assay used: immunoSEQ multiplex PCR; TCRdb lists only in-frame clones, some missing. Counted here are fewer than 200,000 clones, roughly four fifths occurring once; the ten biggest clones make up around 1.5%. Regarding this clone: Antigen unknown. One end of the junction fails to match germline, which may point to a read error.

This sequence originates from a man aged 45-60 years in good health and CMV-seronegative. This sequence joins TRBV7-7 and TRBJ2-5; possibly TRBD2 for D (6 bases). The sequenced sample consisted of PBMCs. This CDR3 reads CASSLSDGGETQYF. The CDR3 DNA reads TGTGCTAGCAGCTTAAGTGATGGGGGGGAGACCCAGTACTTC.